These T cell receptor beta chains were read from a single sample in a study of response to subunit inactivated influenza vaccine. TCRdb redid the calling of the RT-PCR reads with MiXCR, one entry per CDR3 protein. This sample has around 850,000 distinct CDR3 sequences, with 15% to 20% found just once. The sequencing used PBMCs from blood, collected more than 4 days after vaccination. The receptors come from a man in his fifties or sixties who received an inactivated influenza vaccine. CDR3s include the opening cysteine and the closing phenylalanine or tryptophan. The D gene is left open where the match is weak. Size tells how often a clone was seen (once, few, many) or the class of an expanded clone, and some rows leave it out.

v_gene: TRBV3-1
j_gene: TRBJ2-1
abundance: -
d_gene: TRBD2
CDR3nt: TGTGCCAGCAGCCAAGTTACACTAGCGGGAAACAATGAGGAGTTCTTC
CDR3aa: CASSQVTLAGNNEEFF

v_gene: TRBV7-2
j_gene: TRBJ2-5
abundance: -
d_gene: TRBD1
CDR3nt: TGTGCCAGCAGCGCGACAGGGGGCCCATCTCTCAAGACCCAGTACTTC
CDR3aa: CASSATGGPSLKTQYF

v_gene: TRBV7-6
j_gene: TRBJ2-1
abundance: few
d_gene: -
CDR3nt: TGTGCCAGCAGCTTAGATACGTGGGATGAGCAGTTCTTC
CDR3aa: CASSLDTWDEQFF

v_gene: TRBV20-1
j_gene: TRBJ2-6
abundance: -
d_gene: TRBD1
CDR3nt: TGCAGCGGGACAGCCTCTGGGGCCAACGTCCTGACTTTC
CDR3aa: CSGTASGANVLTF

v_gene: TRBV4-3
j_gene: TRBJ2-5
abundance: few
d_gene: -
CDR3nt: TGCGCCAGCAGCCAGGAACTCCGAAACCAAGAGACCCAGTACTTC
CDR3aa: CASSQELRNQETQYF

v_gene: TRBV6-1
j_gene: TRBJ2-3
abundance: few
d_gene: TRBD2
CDR3nt: TGTGCCAGCAGTGATCGGCTAGCGGAATACACAGATACGCAGTATTTT
CDR3aa: CASSDRLAEYTDTQYF

v_gene: TRBV20-1
j_gene: TRBJ2-7
abundance: few
d_gene: -
CDR3nt: TGCAGTGCTCGGGCCGGGAACGAGCAGTACTTC
CDR3aa: CSARAGNEQYF

v_gene: TRBV12-3/TRBV12-4
j_gene: TRBJ2-7
abundance: -
d_gene: -
CDR3nt: TGTGCCAGCAGTCCCCCCGGTATTAGCGCTTACGAGCAGTACTTC
CDR3aa: CASSPPGISAYEQYF

v_gene: TRBV7-2
j_gene: TRBJ2-3
abundance: few
d_gene: -
CDR3nt: TGTGCCAGCAGCTTAGGTGCTAGGGGGGGCACAGATACGCAGTATTTT
CDR3aa: CASSLGARGGTDTQYF

v_gene: TRBV10-3
j_gene: TRBJ2-4
abundance: -
d_gene: TRBD2
CDR3nt: TGTGCCATCAGTGCCCGCCCACTAGCGGGAGATTCCAAAAACATTCAGTACTTC
CDR3aa: CAISARPLAGDSKNIQYF

v_gene: TRBV5-1
j_gene: TRBJ1-4
abundance: few
d_gene: -
CDR3nt: TGCGCCAGCAGCCCGGGACATTCCTCCGATGAAAAACTGTTTTTT
CDR3aa: CASSPGHSSDEKLFF

v_gene: TRBV4-3
j_gene: TRBJ2-1
abundance: few
d_gene: -
CDR3nt: TGCGCCAGCAGCCAAGTCCTAGGGGTCAACAATGAGCAGTTCTTC
CDR3aa: CASSQVLGVNNEQFF

v_gene: TRBV20-1
j_gene: TRBJ1-2
abundance: few
d_gene: TRBD1
CDR3nt: TGCAGTGCTAGAGATCAAACAGGGGAAGGCTACACCTTC
CDR3aa: CSARDQTGEGYTF

v_gene: TRBV6-2/TRBV6-3
j_gene: TRBJ2-1
abundance: once
d_gene: -
CDR3nt: TGTGCCAGCAGGCTGACTAGTAGCAATGAGCAGTTCTTC
CDR3aa: CASRLTSSNEQFF

v_gene: TRBV20-1
j_gene: TRBJ2-7
abundance: few
d_gene: -
CDR3nt: TGCAGTGCTATAGACGGGCGGGAAAACTTGTACGAGCAGTACTTC
CDR3aa: CSAIDGRENLYEQYF

v_gene: TRBV6-1
j_gene: TRBJ1-5
abundance: -
d_gene: -
CDR3nt: TGTGCCAGCAGTGAGGGGACGTATTGGAATCAGCCCCAGCATTTT
CDR3aa: CASSEGTYWNQPQHF

v_gene: TRBV7-2
j_gene: TRBJ2-5
abundance: many
d_gene: -
CDR3nt: TGTGCCAGCAGTGAGACAGGCCAAGAGACCCAGTACTTC
CDR3aa: CASSETGQETQYF

v_gene: TRBV20-1
j_gene: TRBJ1-2
abundance: many
d_gene: -
CDR3nt: TGCAGTGCTAGAGATGAGGGTAGCTATGGCTACACCTTC
CDR3aa: CSARDEGSYGYTF

v_gene: TRBV12-3/TRBV12-4
j_gene: TRBJ2-3
abundance: few
d_gene: -
CDR3nt: TGTGCCAGCAGTTTAGGAGCCGGGCCCCGCACAGATACGCAGTATTTT
CDR3aa: CASSLGAGPRTDTQYF

v_gene: TRBV20-1
j_gene: TRBJ2-7
abundance: -
d_gene: -
CDR3nt: TGCAGTGCTAGAGTCACTCAAGGAACCGGCTACGAGCAGTACTTC
CDR3aa: CSARVTQGTGYEQYF

v_gene: TRBV7-9
j_gene: TRBJ1-2
abundance: -
d_gene: -
CDR3nt: TGTGCCAGCCATCCGGGTCAGGCTTCCTATGGCTACACCTTC
CDR3aa: CASHPGQASYGYTF

v_gene: TRBV2
j_gene: TRBJ2-2
abundance: -
d_gene: TRBD1
CDR3nt: TGTGCCAGCAGTGCGGTACAGGGGGCGCCCGGGGAGCTGTTTTTT
CDR3aa: CASSAVQGAPGELFF

v_gene: TRBV20-1
j_gene: TRBJ2-5
abundance: -
d_gene: TRBD2
CDR3nt: TGCAGTGCTAAAGAGCGGGAGGGCCCCGGGACCCAGTACTTC
CDR3aa: CSAKEREGPGTQYF

v_gene: TRBV6-4
j_gene: TRBJ1-4
abundance: many
d_gene: -
CDR3nt: TGTGCCAGCACTAAAACAGGATCTAACTATCGGGGGAAACTGTTTTTT
CDR3aa: CASTKTGSNYRGKLFF